The entry that follows covers one TCR beta chain sequence. The antigen is unknown. TCRdb keeps only in-frame clones here, not all; method: immunoSEQ multiplex PCR. The sample records about 7,300 clones, more than 55% being singletons. The source of the sample is a study of CD8 T cell repertoires and HIV-1 epitope variants. The CDR3 spans 14 residues. Trimming took off 3 bases at V and 2 bases at J, with 9 bases between the two ends. Looked up from germline, CDR1 is LNHDA and CDR2 is SQIVND (reference sequence). The sequence came from a male donor with HIV. The sequenced sample consisted of cultured CD8+ T cells derived from PBMCs. This chain uses TRBV19 with TRBJ2-3; possible D gene TRBD2, 6 bases. The CDR3 DNA reads as TGTGCCAGTAGTATGACTAGTTCCACAGATACGCAGTATTTT. It codes for CASSMTSSTDTQYF.